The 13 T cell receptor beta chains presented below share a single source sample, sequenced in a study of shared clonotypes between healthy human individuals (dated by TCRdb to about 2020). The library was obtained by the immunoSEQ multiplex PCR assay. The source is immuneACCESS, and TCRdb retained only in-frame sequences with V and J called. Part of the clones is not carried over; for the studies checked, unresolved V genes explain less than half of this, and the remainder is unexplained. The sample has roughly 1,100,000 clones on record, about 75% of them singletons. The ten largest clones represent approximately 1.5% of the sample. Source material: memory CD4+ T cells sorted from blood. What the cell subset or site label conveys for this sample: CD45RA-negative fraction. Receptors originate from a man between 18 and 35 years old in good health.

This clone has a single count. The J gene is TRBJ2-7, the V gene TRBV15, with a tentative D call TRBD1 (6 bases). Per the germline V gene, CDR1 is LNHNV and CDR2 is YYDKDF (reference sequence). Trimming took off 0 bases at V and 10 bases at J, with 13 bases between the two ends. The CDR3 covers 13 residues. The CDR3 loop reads CATSRDQGRVQYF. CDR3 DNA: TGTGCCACCAGCAGAGATCAGGGGCGCGTACAGTACTTC.

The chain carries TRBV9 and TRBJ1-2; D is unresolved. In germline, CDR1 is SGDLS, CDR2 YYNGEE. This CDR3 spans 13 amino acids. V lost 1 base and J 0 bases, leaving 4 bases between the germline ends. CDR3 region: CASSVSSNYGYTF. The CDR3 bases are TGTGCCAGCAGCGTAAGTTCTAACTATGGCTACACCTTC.

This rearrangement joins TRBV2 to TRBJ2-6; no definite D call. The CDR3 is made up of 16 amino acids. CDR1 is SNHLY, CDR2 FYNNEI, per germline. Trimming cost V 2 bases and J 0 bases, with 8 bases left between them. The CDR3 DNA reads TGTGCCAGCAGTGAAAGTTTAGACTCTGGGGCCAACGTCCTGACTTTC. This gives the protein CASSESLDSGANVLTF.

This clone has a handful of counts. The CDR3 region has the DNA TGTGCCAGCAGCCCGGACAGGTGGAATGAAAAACTGTTTTTT. Translated, it gives CASSPDRWNEKLFF. V and J are TRBV7-2 and TRBJ1-4, with TRBD1 matching 7 bases. The CDR3 length is 14 residues. Germline CDR1 is SGHTA and CDR2 is FQGNSA. J lost 5 bases, V lost 5 bases, and 5 bases had no gene match.

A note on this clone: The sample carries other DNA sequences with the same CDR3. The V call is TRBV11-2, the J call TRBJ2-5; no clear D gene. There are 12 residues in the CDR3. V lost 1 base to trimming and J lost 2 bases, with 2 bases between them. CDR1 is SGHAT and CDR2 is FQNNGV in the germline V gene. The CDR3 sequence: CASSLGQETQYF. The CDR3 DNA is TGTGCCAGCAGCTTAGGGCAAGAGACCCAGTACTTC.

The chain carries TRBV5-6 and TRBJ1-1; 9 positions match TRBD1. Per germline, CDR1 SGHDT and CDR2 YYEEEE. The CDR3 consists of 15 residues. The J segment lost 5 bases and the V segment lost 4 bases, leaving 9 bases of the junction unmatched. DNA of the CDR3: TGTGCCAGCAGCCAACGTACAGGGGGCGCGACTGAAGCTTTCTTT. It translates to CASSQRTGGATEAFF.

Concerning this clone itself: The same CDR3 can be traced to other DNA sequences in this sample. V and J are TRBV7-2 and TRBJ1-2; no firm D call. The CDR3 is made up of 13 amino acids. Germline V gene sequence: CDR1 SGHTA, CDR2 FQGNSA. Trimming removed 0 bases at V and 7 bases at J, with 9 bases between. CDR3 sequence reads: CASSLAHGSGYTF. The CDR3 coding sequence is TGTGCCAGCAGCTTAGCGCACGGGAGTGGCTACACCTTC.

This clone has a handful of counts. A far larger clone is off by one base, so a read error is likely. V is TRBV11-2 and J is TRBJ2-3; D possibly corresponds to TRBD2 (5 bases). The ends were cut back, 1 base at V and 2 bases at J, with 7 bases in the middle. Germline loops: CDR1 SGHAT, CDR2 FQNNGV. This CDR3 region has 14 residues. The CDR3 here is CASSLGAVTDTQYF. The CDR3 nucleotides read TGTGCCAGCAGCTTAGGAGCGGTCACAGATACGCAGTATTTT.

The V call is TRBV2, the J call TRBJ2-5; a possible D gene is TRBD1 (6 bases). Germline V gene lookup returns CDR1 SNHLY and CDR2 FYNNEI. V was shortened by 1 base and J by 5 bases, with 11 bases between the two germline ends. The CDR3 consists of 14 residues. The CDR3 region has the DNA TGTGCCAGCAGTGAAGACAGGGTGGTTGAGACCCAGTACTTC. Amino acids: CASSEDRVVETQYF.

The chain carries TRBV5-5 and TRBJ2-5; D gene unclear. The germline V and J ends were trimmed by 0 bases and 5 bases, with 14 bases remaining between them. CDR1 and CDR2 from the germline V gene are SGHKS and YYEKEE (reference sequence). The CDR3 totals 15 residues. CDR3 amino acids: CASSLAVARVETQYF. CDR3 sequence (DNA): TGTGCCAGCAGCTTGGCCGTTGCGCGAGTTGAGACCCAGTACTTC.

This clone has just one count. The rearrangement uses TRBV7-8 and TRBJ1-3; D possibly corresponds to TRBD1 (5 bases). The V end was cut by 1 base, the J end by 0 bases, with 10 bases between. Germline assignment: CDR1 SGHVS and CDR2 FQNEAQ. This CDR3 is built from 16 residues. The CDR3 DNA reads TGTGCCAGCAGCTTAGATCGACAGACCTCTGGAAACACCATATATTTT. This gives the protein CASSLDRQTSGNTIYF.

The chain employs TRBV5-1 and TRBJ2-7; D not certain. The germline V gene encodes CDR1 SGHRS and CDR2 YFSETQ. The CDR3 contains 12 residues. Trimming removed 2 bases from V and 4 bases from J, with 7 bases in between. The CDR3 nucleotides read TGCGCCAGCAGCTTTGGCCAATACGAGCAGTACTTC. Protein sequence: CASSFGQYEQYF.

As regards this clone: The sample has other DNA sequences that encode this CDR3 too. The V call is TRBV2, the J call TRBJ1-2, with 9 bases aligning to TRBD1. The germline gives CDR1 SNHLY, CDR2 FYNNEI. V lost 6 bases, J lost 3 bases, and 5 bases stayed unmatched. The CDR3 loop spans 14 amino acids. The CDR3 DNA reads TGTGCCAGCAGCCTACAGGGGGCAGACTATGGCTACACCTTC. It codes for CASSLQGADYGYTF.